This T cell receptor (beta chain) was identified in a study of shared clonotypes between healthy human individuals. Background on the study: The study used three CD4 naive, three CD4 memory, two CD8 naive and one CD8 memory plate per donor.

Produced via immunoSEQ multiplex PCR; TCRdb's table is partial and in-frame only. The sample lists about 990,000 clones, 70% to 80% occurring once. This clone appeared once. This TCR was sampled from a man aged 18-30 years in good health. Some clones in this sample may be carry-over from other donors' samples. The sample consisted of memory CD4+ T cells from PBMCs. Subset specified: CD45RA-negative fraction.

The chain's CDR3 is CSVEVPGTTTYGYTF. The CDR3 bases are TGCAGCGTTGAAGTCCCAGGGACCACCACCTATGGCTACACCTTC. V and J are TRBV29-1 and TRBJ1-2, with a weak D call TRBD1 (5 bases). The V gene lost 1 base and the J gene lost 4 bases, with 16 bases spanning the gap. Germline-derived CDR1 and CDR2 are SQVTM and ANQGSEA. The CDR3 is made up of 15 amino acids.